A single sample gave rise to the 3 T cell receptor beta chains below, sequenced in a study of blood T cell repertoires in COVID-19. Only in-frame clones appear in the TCRdb table, and some are missing; sequencing was by immunoSEQ multiplex PCR. The sample lists more than 250,000 clones; roughly nine tenths were seen once. The material sequenced was PBMCs or T cells enriched from blood (not recorded which). All receptors come from a woman in her 30s who had recovered from COVID-19.

This chain joins TRBV19 and TRBJ2-1; D is perhaps TRBD2 (6 bases). Trimming shortened V by 5 bases and J by 9 bases, and 17 bases separated the two germline ends. The germline V gene has CDR1 LNHDA and CDR2 SQIVND (reference sequence). The CDR3 contains 14 residues. The CDR3 coding sequence is TGTGCCAGTAGTCCCAACCTACTAGCCGCTGAGCAGTTCTTC. This gives the protein CASSPNLLAAEQFF.

The V call is TRBV6-5, the J call TRBJ2-7, with a possible D match to TRBD2 (5 bases). Germline V gene sequence: CDR1 MNHEY, CDR2 SVGAGI. Trimming took 6 bases from V and 4 from J, leaving 7 bases between them. The CDR3 loop spans 11 amino acids. The CDR3 spells CASSRGYEQYF. The CDR3 region has the DNA TGTGCCAGCAGCCGAGGGTACGAGCAGTACTTC.

This chain links TRBV15 with TRBJ2-7; D might be TRBD2 (6 bases). The CDR3 contains 16 residues. CDR1 LNHNV and CDR2 YYDKDF come from the germline V gene (reference sequence). The ends were cut back, 1 base at V and 2 bases at J, with 15 bases in the middle. The CDR3 sequence: CATSRARWGGTYEQYF. The CDR3 bases are TGTGCCACCAGCAGAGCCCGGTGGGGAGGAACCTACGAGCAGTACTTC.